The text below deals with one T cell receptor (beta chain). Antigen unknown. Purities in excess of 95% were seen in all sorted populations. This sample is part of a study of beta chain features in type 1 diabetes. The CDR3 spans 14 residues. The V and J ends lost 2 bases and 8 bases, in that order; junction bases with no gene match: 5. The germline V gene has CDR1 SGDLS and CDR2 YYNGEE. The study's findings and limits: In these data, an HLA type influence on TCRB rearrangement remained unresolved. The study found moderately but significantly shorter TCRB CDR3s in all four CD4+ subsets of Type 1 diabetes patients. Patients with type 1 diabetes showed fewer VDJ junction insertions and more deletions.

Since all of the isolated RNA was reverse transcribed, expressed TCRB transcripts were what got sequenced. The average output of naive, central memory and regulatory T cell samples was approximately 3.8 million reads. TCRdb's table, derived via immunoSEQ multiplex PCR, lists solely in-frame clones and lacks some. The sample includes around 140,000 clones, approximately 13% of them seen just once. This receptor was identified in a man aged 18-30 years with type 1 diabetes. J is TRBJ1-4 and V is TRBV9; 8 bases are shared with TRBD1. Sequenced input: central memory CD4+ T cells from blood. The CDR3: CASSVGQGGEKLFF. The CDR3 DNA reads as TGTGCCAGCAGCGTTGGACAGGGTGGAGAAAAACTGTTTTTT.